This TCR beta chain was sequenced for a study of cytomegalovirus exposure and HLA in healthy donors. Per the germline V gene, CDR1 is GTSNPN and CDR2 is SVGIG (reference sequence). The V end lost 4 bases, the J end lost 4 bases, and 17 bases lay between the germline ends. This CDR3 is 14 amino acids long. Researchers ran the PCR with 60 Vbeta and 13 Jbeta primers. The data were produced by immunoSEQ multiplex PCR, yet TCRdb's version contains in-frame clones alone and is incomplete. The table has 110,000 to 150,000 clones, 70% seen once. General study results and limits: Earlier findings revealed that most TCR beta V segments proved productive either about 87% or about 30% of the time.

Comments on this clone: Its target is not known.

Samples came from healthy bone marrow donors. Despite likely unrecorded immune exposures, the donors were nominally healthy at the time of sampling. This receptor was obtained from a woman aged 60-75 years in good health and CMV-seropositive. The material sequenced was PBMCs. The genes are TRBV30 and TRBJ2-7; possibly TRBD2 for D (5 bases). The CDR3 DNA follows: TGTGCCTGGACTATCGGCAGCGGCAGATACGAGCAGTACTTC. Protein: CAWTIGSGRYEQYF.